This TCR beta chain was captured by sequencing in a study of blood T cell repertoires in COVID-19. Trimming cost V 7 bases and J 1 base; bases outside gene matches: 3. CDR1 and CDR2 from the germline V gene are WNHNN and SYGVQD (reference sequence). This CDR3 contains 14 residues. The data were produced by immunoSEQ multiplex PCR, yet TCRdb's version contains in-frame clones alone and is incomplete. The table lists tens of thousands of clones, over 70% of them singletons. The J gene is TRBJ2-2, the V gene TRBV10-1, with 7 bases matching TRBD2. This TCR derives from an elderly man with acute or convalescent COVID-19. The sample consisted of peripheral blood. In DNA, the CDR3 is TGCGCCAGCACCCCGGGGGGGAACACCGGGGAGCTGTTTTTT. This gives the protein CASTPGGNTGELFF.